This record covers a single TCR beta chain. The record originates from a study of blood T cell repertoires in COVID-19. Overall study: Specimens from acute and convalescent COVID-19 originated in the United States, Italy and Spain. PBMCs, B-cell-depleted T cells, or T cells were the source of the cDNA or gDNA that made up the material.

In the authors' workflow: Amplification of reference gene primers provided the estimated nucleated cell counts. The repertoire was sequenced with immunoSEQ multiplex PCR; TCRdb's copy has only in-frame clones and lacks some. V, J and clone size were drawn from that table, and D and trimming were deduced from the DNA. The table lists approximately 110,000 clones, about 88% of them singletons. The sample consisted of peripheral blood. This clonotype was sampled from a man aged 35 to 55 with acute or convalescent COVID-19.

CDR3 sequence: CASSQDRDNSPLHF. As DNA, the CDR3 is TGTGCCAGCAGCCAGGACAGGGATAATTCACCCCTCCACTTT. The chain is built from TRBV3-1 (or the pseudogene TRBV3-2) and TRBJ1-6; 8 bases line up with TRBD1. Germline V lookup: CDR1 LGHDT, CDR2 YNNKEL (reference sequence). The CDR3 is made up of 14 amino acids. J gave up 5 bases and V 3 bases, and 0 bases lay outside the gene matches.